These 8 T cell receptor beta chains were all obtained from the same sample, sequenced in a study of CD4 T cells in relation to SARS-CoV-2 and coronaviruses. Which antigens these TCRs recognize remains unknown. The unexposed donors gave CD4+ T cells in about 2011-2019, prior to COVID-19. After nine to ten days of culture, CD4+ T cells were isolated. Using immunoSEQ multiplex PCR, the repertoire was profiled, and TCRdb retains in-frame clones only, with some absent. The repertoire holds more than 25,000 clones, around 80% seen once, with 14% to 15% in the top ten. The source material was CD4+ T cells from PBMCs, cultured in vitro. Every receptor here comes from a human donor in good health.

This clone has only one observation. The V and J genes are TRBV23-1 and TRBJ2-1; no reliable D call. TRBV23-1 is sorted into the ORF group, with uncertain function. The CDR3 has 13 residues. V gave up 3 bases and J gave up 3 bases, with 6 bases separating them. The DNA of the CDR3 is TGCGCCAGCAGTCATGAGTTCTACAATGAGCAGTTCTTC. Translating gives CASSHEFYNEQFF.

This clone has a single count. As DNA, the CDR3 is TGTGCCAGCAGTGTCCGGGACACCGACTTGAACACTGAAGCTTTCTTT. This encodes CASSVRDTDLNTEAFF. The chain employs TRBV2 and TRBJ1-1; tentative D call: TRBD1 (6 bases). This CDR3 is 16 amino acids long. Germline assignment: CDR1 SNHLY and CDR2 FYNNEI. V lost 4 bases and J 0 bases, leaving 15 bases between the germline ends.

This clone appeared a single time. The chain joins TRBV10-3 to TRBJ2-3; 10 nucleotides line up with TRBD2. Germline V gives CDR1 ENHRY, CDR2 SYGVKD. V shed 4 bases and J 0 bases; nucleotides not matched to a gene: 4. CDR3 length: 16 residues. The CDR3 sequence is CAISGTTSGSTDTQYF. The CDR3 DNA is TGTGCCATCAGTGGGACGACTAGCGGGAGCACAGATACGCAGTATTTT.

The chain carries TRBV9 and TRBJ1-1, with D possibly matching TRBD1 (5 bases). The CDR3 loop spans 14 amino acids. CDR1 is SGDLS and CDR2 is YYNGEE in the germline V gene. V lost 0 bases to trimming and J lost 2 bases, with 8 bases between them. For the CDR3, the DNA is TGTGCCAGCAGCGTAGCGGGGGGAAACACTGAAGCTTTCTTT. Its translation: CASSVAGGNTEAFF.

The chain joins TRBV5-1 to TRBJ1-6, with D hard to call. CDR3 length equals 15 residues. Trimming took off 2 bases at V and 2 bases at J, with 8 bases between the two ends. CDR1 is SGHRS, CDR2 YFSETQ, per germline. This CDR3 reads CASSFGSAYNSPLHF. CDR3 bases: TGCGCCAGCAGCTTCGGGAGCGCCTATAATTCACCCCTCCACTTT.

The rearrangement joins TRBV7-2 to TRBJ2-5; TRBD1 might be the D (5 bases). This CDR3 is 13 amino acids long. The germline CDR1 and CDR2 sequences are SGHTA and FQGNSA. The germline V and J ends were trimmed by 5 bases and 4 bases, with 11 bases remaining between them. In nucleotides, the CDR3 is TGTGCCAGCAGCGTGGGGCCAAGAGAGACCCAGTACTTC. Its translation is CASSVGPRETQYF.

This chain joins TRBV4-3 and TRBJ2-3; 16 nucleotides agree with TRBD2. Per the germline V gene, CDR1 is LGHNA and CDR2 is YSLEER. The CDR3 is 18 residues long. The V gene end was trimmed by 3 bases and the J gene end by 1 base; junction bases not matched to a gene: 4. The CDR3 DNA reads as TGCGCCAGCAGCCATGGGACTAGCGGGGGGGCCGGCACAGATACGCAGTATTTT. Translated, it gives CASSHGTSGGAGTDTQYF.

This clone has just one count. The rearrangement uses TRBV5-4 and TRBJ2-6; D is undetermined. Germline CDR1 and CDR2: SGHNT and YYREEE (reference sequence). V gave up 0 bases and J gave up 2 bases, with 6 bases separating them. The CDR3 covers 15 residues. CDR3 sequence (DNA): TGTGCCAGCAGCTTGGTGCAGACTGGGGCCAACGTCCTGACTTTC. It specifies CASSLVQTGANVLTF. The complete variable domain, with remaining parts taken from reference TRBV5-4 and TRBJ2-6, reads ETGVTQSPTHLIKTRGQQVTLRCSSQSGHNTVSWYQQALGQGPQFIFQYYREEENGRGNFPPRFSGLQFPNYSSELNVNALELDDSALYLCASSLVQTGANVLTFGAGSRLTVL.